Listed here are 27 T cell receptor beta chains from one sample, sequenced in a study of shared T cell receptors in the human thymus. The assay was immunoSEQ multiplex PCR, and TCRdb's table has in-frame clones only and misses some. The table lists hundreds of thousands of clones, 80% to 90% of them singletons. This sample was also put to use in a study of human thymus T cells.

The sequencing sample was made of thymocytes. The source is a boy under three years old with a congenital heart defect.

CDR3 loop: CASSFTGATQYF. DNA of the CDR3: TGTGCCAGCAGTTTCACAGGGGCGACCCAGTACTTC. V gene TRBV28 combines with J gene TRBJ2-5; 7 bases align to TRBD1. Germline V gives CDR1 MDHEN, CDR2 SYDVKM. The CDR3 sequence is 12 residues long. V was clipped by 3 bases and J by 7 bases; unmatched bases: 2.

The chain joins TRBV10-1 to TRBJ2-1; 9 bases agree with TRBD2. The CDR3 consists of 14 residues. CDR1 and CDR2 from the germline V gene are WNHNN and SYGVQD (reference sequence). V shed 5 bases and J 3 bases; nucleotides not matched to a gene: 2. This CDR3 is CASSSSGNYNEQFF. The CDR3 DNA reads as TGCGCCAGCAGTTCTAGCGGGAACTACAATGAGCAGTTCTTC.

The chain carries TRBV11-2 and TRBJ2-3; a possible D gene is TRBD1 (6 bases). Between the trimmed V and J ends, which lost 10 bases and 2 bases, there was a span of 16 bases. The V gene's germline CDR1 is SGHAT and CDR2 FQNNGV. The CDR3 loop spans 14 amino acids. Here the CDR3 DNA reads TGTGCCACTCTACAGGGAGATATCACAGATACGCAGTATTTT. Protein product: CATLQGDITDTQYF.

This clone was recorded once. The rearrangement joins TRBV28 to TRBJ2-1; perhaps TRBD1 as D (6 bases). Germline V CDR1 and CDR2: MDHEN, SYDVKM. Trimming shortened V by 1 base and J by 7 bases, and 14 bases separated the two germline ends. This CDR3 contains 15 residues. CDR3 sequence: CASSLFLQRGNEQFF. The CDR3 coding sequence is TGTGCCAGCAGTTTATTTCTCCAAAGGGGGAATGAGCAGTTCTTC. The full variable domain, completed using reference TRBV28 and TRBJ2-1, is DVKVTQSSRYLVKRTGEKVFLECVQDMDHENMFWYRQDPGLGLRLIYFSYDVKMKEKGDIPEGYSVSREKKERFSLILESASTNQTSMYLCASSLFLQRGNEQFFGPGTRLTVL.

This chain joins TRBV28 and TRBJ1-1; 10 bases are shared with TRBD1. This CDR3 is built from 13 residues. V lost 5 bases to trimming and J lost 11 bases; unmatched junction nucleotides: 8. Germline V gene sequence: CDR1 MDHEN, CDR2 SYDVKM. CDR3 protein: CASSALDRGLAFF. Here the CDR3 DNA reads TGTGCCAGCAGTGCCCTCGACAGGGGGCTGGCTTTCTTT. The whole variable domain, remainder taken from reference TRBV28 and TRBJ1-1, is DVKVTQSSRYLVKRTGEKVFLECVQDMDHENMFWYRQDPGLGLRLIYFSYDVKMKEKGDIPEGYSVSREKKERFSLILESASTNQTSMYLCASSALDRGLAFFGQGTRLTVV.

This chain joins TRBV27 and TRBJ1-5; 9 positions agree with TRBD1. V shed 0 bases, J shed 2 bases, and the junction held 17 bases outside the gene matches. CDR3 length: 21 amino acids. The V gene's germline CDR1 is MNHEY and CDR2 SMNVEV (reference sequence). CDR3 nucleotides: TGTGCCAGCAGTTTATCTGGGCCTAGGACAGGGGTACGGTGGGGCAATCAGCCCCAGCATTTT. It is translated as CASSLSGPRTGVRWGNQPQHF.

The gene calls are TRBV5-1 and TRBJ2-6; possibly TRBD1 for D (6 bases). This CDR3 is 21 amino acids long. Trimming pared 1 base from V and 4 bases from J, leaving 27 bases between. Germline V CDR1 and CDR2: SGHRS, YFSETQ. The CDR3 DNA follows: TGCGCCAGCAGCTTGACCCTCCAATCGGGACACCCGTATCCAGGGGCCAACGTCCTGACTTTC. It encodes CASSLTLQSGHPYPGANVLTF.

The V call is TRBV7-8, the J call TRBJ1-2; 8 bases line up with TRBD1. The germline CDR1 and CDR2 sequences are SGHVS and FQNEAQ. The CDR3 totals 15 residues. Germline trimming cut 5 bases from V and 4 bases from J; bases unmatched to any gene: 9. The CDR3 DNA reads as TGTGCCAGCAGCCCCTACAGGGGGGAAGGCTATGGCTACACCTTC. It encodes CASSPYRGEGYGYTF.

The rearrangement joins TRBV7-9 to TRBJ2-3; TRBD2 is a possible D gene (5 bases). Germline CDR1 is SEHNR and CDR2 is FQNEAQ (reference sequence). The CDR3 contains 17 residues. Trimming took 0 bases from V and 4 from J, leaving 17 bases between them. The CDR3 region is CASSLAYYGRTSDTQYF. In DNA, the CDR3 is TGTGCCAGCAGCTTAGCGTACTATGGGAGAACCTCAGATACGCAGTATTTT.

J is TRBJ2-7 and V is TRBV7-2; 10 positions match TRBD1. Germline trimming cut 1 base from V and 6 bases from J; bases unmatched to any gene: 3. Looked up from germline, CDR1 is SGHTA and CDR2 is FQGNSA. This CDR3 has 14 residues. The chain's CDR3 is CASSLGQGACEQYF. The CDR3 bases are TGTGCCAGCAGCTTAGGACAGGGGGCATGCGAGCAGTACTTC.

CDR3 residues: CASSSYSYGYTF. As DNA, the CDR3 is TGTGCCAGCAGCTCCTACAGCTATGGCTACACCTTC. This chain uses TRBV9 with TRBJ1-2, with D hard to call. The CDR3 is made up of 12 amino acids. V shed 4 bases and J shed 4 bases, with 8 bases lying between them. The germline V gene has CDR1 SGDLS and CDR2 YYNGEE.

This rearrangement joins TRBV11-2 to TRBJ2-4, with D possibly matching TRBD1 (6 bases). The CDR3 consists of 14 residues. V was shortened by 6 bases and J by 7 bases, with 16 bases between the two germline ends. Germline V gene sequence: CDR1 SGHAT, CDR2 FQNNGV. CDR3 region: CASRPSGTNNIQYF. The CDR3 DNA reads as TGTGCCAGCAGACCATCCGGGACAAATAACATTCAGTACTTC.

This clone came up once. The chain combines TRBV4-1 with TRBJ2-2; weak D call: TRBD2 (7 bases). Per the germline V gene, CDR1 is MGHRA and CDR2 is YSYEKL. V shed 3 bases and J shed 0 bases, with 23 bases lying between them. The CDR3 runs 20 residues. The CDR3 loop reads CASSHGFGVAGDTNTGELFF. The DNA for the CDR3 is TGCGCCAGCAGCCACGGGTTCGGTGTGGCGGGGGACACGAACACCGGGGAGCTGTTTTTT.

The chain is built from TRBV30 and TRBJ2-7, with TRBD1 as a possible D gene (5 bases). Germline V gene data show CDR1 as GTSNPN and CDR2 as SVGIG (reference sequence). The CDR3 consists of 15 residues. V was trimmed by 2 bases and J by 6 bases, leaving 20 bases between them. The CDR3 DNA reads as TGTGCCTGGAGTAGGACGGACACCACAATCGGCGAGCAGTACTTC. Translating gives CAWSRTDTTIGEQYF.

The chain recombines TRBV5-1 with TRBJ2-3; 9 bases agree with TRBD1. V trimming: 4 bases; J trimming: 6 bases; junction bases outside the gene matches: 6. Per the germline V gene, CDR1 is SGHRS and CDR2 is YFSETQ. The CDR3 is made up of 14 amino acids. CDR3 residues: CASSPGQGGDTQYF. CDR3 bases: TGCGCCAGCAGCCCGGGACAGGGAGGGGATACGCAGTATTTT.

This clone was seen once. The chain employs TRBV14 and TRBJ2-7; 7 nucleotides match TRBD2. CDR1 and CDR2 from the germline V gene are SGHDN and FVKESK. The V segment lost 2 bases and the J segment 3 bases; nucleotides outside the gene matches: 22. CDR3 length equals 20 residues. CDR3 in amino acids: CASSQWPLPFGGGPSYEQYF. The CDR3, as DNA: TGTGCCAGCAGCCAATGGCCCTTACCGTTTGGGGGAGGGCCGAGCTACGAGCAGTACTTC.

This clone was picked up one time. The chain recombines TRBV27 with TRBJ1-2, with no clear D. Germline CDR1 is MNHEY and CDR2 is SMNVEV (reference sequence). The CDR3 length is 16 residues. V was trimmed by 5 bases and J by 4 bases, leaving 20 bases between them. The CDR3 DNA follows: TGTGCCAGCAGTCAACACCGGTCTGCCCCAGGCTATGGCTACACCTTC. It yields the protein CASSQHRSAPGYGYTF.

The chain is built from TRBV5-6 and TRBJ2-1, with a possible D match to TRBD2 (5 bases). This CDR3 contains 12 residues. V was shortened by 2 bases and J by 12 bases, with 12 bases between the two germline ends. The germline V gene encodes CDR1 SGHDT and CDR2 YYEEEE. The CDR3 protein is CASSFRTRGQFF. CDR3 nucleotide sequence: TGTGCCAGCAGCTTCAGGACCCGGGGGCAGTTCTTC.

V usage is TRBV7-6 and J usage is TRBJ1-1; the match to TRBD1 covers 7 bases. There are 17 residues in the CDR3. Germline V gene data show CDR1 as SGHVS and CDR2 as FNYEAQ. Losses at the gene ends were 4 bases for V and 1 base for J; bases not matched to a gene: 12. CDR3 DNA sequence: TGTGCCAGCAGCTCTTTCGGGACAGTTCCCGGGAACACTGAAGCTTTCTTT. It yields the protein CASSSFGTVPGNTEAFF.

The V and J genes are TRBV27 and TRBJ2-4; D may be TRBD1 (6 bases). The germline CDR1 and CDR2 sequences are MNHEY and SMNVEV (reference sequence). Trimming took off 5 bases at V and 8 bases at J, with 16 bases between the two ends. The CDR3 is made up of 14 amino acids. Here the CDR3 DNA reads TGTGCCAGCAGTCCCCGGACAGATATGGACATTCAGTACTTC. Protein sequence: CASSPRTDMDIQYF.

The chain uses TRBV7-6 and TRBJ2-7, with 9 bases fitting TRBD1. CDR1 and CDR2 from the germline V gene are SGHVS and FNYEAQ. This CDR3 has 15 amino acids. The trim removed 5 bases at V and 5 bases at J, leaving 10 bases unmatched. The DNA of the CDR3 is TGTGCCAGCAGCCCCGTGAGGACAGGGGATGACGAGCAGTACTTC. Encoded protein: CASSPVRTGDDEQYF.

This clone is a singleton in its sample. The V call is TRBV5-8, the J call TRBJ1-5, with 7 nucleotides matching TRBD1. The CDR3 has 15 amino acids. With V trimmed by 0 bases and J by 6 bases, 6 bases remained unmatched. The V gene's germline CDR1 is SGHTS and CDR2 YDEGEE. CDR3 loop: CASSLVLRGRQPQHF. The CDR3 bases are TGTGCCAGCAGCTTGGTCTTAAGGGGGCGTCAGCCCCAGCATTTT. Filled out from reference TRBV5-8 and TRBJ1-5, the complete variable domain reads EAGVTQSPTHLIKTRGQQATLRCSPISGHTSVYWYQQALGLGLQFLLWYDEGEERNRGNFPPRFSGRQFPNYSSELNVNALELEDSALYLCASSLVLRGRQPQHFGDGTRLSIL.

Comments on this clone: The conserved final phenylalanine or tryptophan is absent from the CDR3, which likely points to a read error. The chain uses TRBV10-1 and TRBJ2-2; no clear D gene. The V gene's germline CDR1 is WNHNN and CDR2 SYGVQD (reference sequence). V lost 2 bases and J lost 0, with 10 bases in between. The CDR3 is made up of 16 amino acids. The CDR3 is CASSEGGRPNTGELFL. The DNA of the CDR3 is TGCGCCAGCAGTGAGGGTGGCAGGCCGAACACCGGGGAGCTGTTTTTG.

V gene TRBV4-3 combines with J gene TRBJ2-1, with 7 bases lining up with TRBD2. Trimming at V came to 8 bases and at J to 0 bases, leaving 10 bases not matched to a gene. From germline, CDR1 is LGHNA and CDR2 YSLEER. The CDR3 is 16 residues long. CDR3 region: CASSQTGGGSYNEQFF. The CDR3 nucleotides read TGCGCCAGCTCCCAAACAGGCGGGGGCTCCTACAATGAGCAGTTCTTC.

In this sample, this clone turned up once. The V gene is TRBV27, the J gene TRBJ1-6, with a weak D call TRBD1 (5 bases). CDR1 MNHEY and CDR2 SMNVEV come from the germline V gene (reference sequence). V was cut by 2 bases and J by 9 bases, with 11 bases left in between. The CDR3 consists of 14 residues. This chain's CDR3 is CASSLSRVVSPLHF. Written as DNA, the CDR3 is TGTGCCAGCAGTTTAAGCAGGGTGGTTTCACCCCTCCACTTT.

The chain combines TRBV5-1 with TRBJ2-4; TRBD2 agrees at 7 bases. Looked up from germline, CDR1 is SGHRS and CDR2 is YFSETQ. This CDR3 spans 18 amino acids. The J segment lost 8 bases and the V segment lost 0 bases, leaving 17 bases of the junction unmatched. In DNA form, the CDR3 reads TGCGCCAGCAGCTTGGCCGAGGGAGGGCCGAGGCGTTTGGACATTCAGTACTTC. This gives the protein CASSLAEGGPRRLDIQYF.

To note about this clone: The sample holds other DNA sequences that translate to the same CDR3. The J gene is TRBJ2-7, the V gene TRBV5-6; D is unclear. Deletions cut 0 bases from V and 5 bases from J, with 3 bases between. The CDR3 extends over 11 amino acids. Germline V gives CDR1 SGHDT, CDR2 YYEEEE. This chain's CDR3 is CASSLANEQYF. CDR3 coding DNA: TGTGCCAGCAGCTTGGCTAACGAGCAGTACTTC.